The rows below give T cell receptor beta chains drawn from one sample of a study of cytomegalovirus exposure and HLA in healthy donors. The assay was immunoSEQ multiplex PCR, and TCRdb's table has in-frame clones only and misses some. The data contain 150,000 to 200,000 clones, about 65% of them singletons. The sequenced material came from PBMCs. These receptors all come from a woman between 25 and 40 years old in good health and CMV-seronegative. The CDR3 runs from the conserved cysteine through the conserved F or W. The order of the fields is D gene, V gene, clone size, J gene, CDR3 DNA, CDR3 protein. A D gene is named only where the DNA matches it firmly. The size field is filled for only some rows; it gives once, few, many or a size class.

TRBD2,TRBV30,.,TRBJ2-1,TGTGCCTGGAGTGCTGGGACTACGCATCGCGATGAGCAGTTCTTC,CAWSAGTTHRDEQFF
TRBD2,TRBV9,.,TRBJ2-3,TGTGCCAGCAGCGTAGCGAGCCTAGCGGGGGGAGGTACGCAGTATTTT,CASSVASLAGGGTQYF
TRBD2,TRBV6-6,.,TRBJ2-1,TGTGCCAGCAGGCCTCTGGCTAGCGGGAGAGGTGAGCAGTTCTTC,CASRPLASGRGEQFF
.,TRBV6-1,.,TRBJ2-3,TGTGCCAGCAGGAGGGATAGCACAGATACGCAGTATTTT,CASRRDSTDTQYF
TRBD2,TRBV27,.,TRBJ2-2,TGTGCCAGCAGTTCGAGGGGAGGGGACACCGGGGAGCTGTTTTTT,CASSSRGGDTGELFF
.,TRBV6-5,few,TRBJ1-5,TGTGCCAGCAGTGAAGGTGGAGGGAATCAGCCCCAGCATTTT,CASSEGGGNQPQHF
TRBD2,TRBV29-1,.,TRBJ2-7,TGCAGCGTTTATAGCGGGAGCTCCTACGAGCAGTACTTC,CSVYSGSSYEQYF
TRBD1,TRBV7-2,.,TRBJ2-3,TGTGCCAGCAGCTTAAGTTGGACCTCAGGGACAGGTCGGGGAGATACGCAGTATTTT,CASSLSWTSGTGRGDTQYF
.,TRBV28,.,TRBJ2-7,TGTGCCAGCAGTTCCGGACTAATGACTGGGTGCGAGCAGTACTTC,CASSSGLMTGCEQYF
TRBD1,TRBV5-1,.,TRBJ2-7,TGCGCCAGCAGCTCAACCGGGACAGGGGGTAACGAGCAGTACTTC,CASSSTGTGGNEQYF
TRBD1,TRBV28,.,TRBJ1-4,TGTGCCAGCATCCAACAGGGGGCGGGTGAAAAACTGTTTTTT,CASIQQGAGEKLFF
TRBD2,TRBV5-4,.,TRBJ2-7,TGTGCCAGCAGCTGGGGACTAGCGGGGTATGCCTACGAGCAGTACTTC,CASSWGLAGYAYEQYF
.,TRBV30,.,TRBJ1-1,TGTGCCTGGAGTGTACCGGGGAGCACTGAAGCTTTCTTT,CAWSVPGSTEAFF
.,TRBV13,once,TRBJ2-7,TGTGCCAGCAGCTTAAACAGGGCCGGGAACGAGCAGTACTTC,CASSLNRAGNEQYF
TRBD1,TRBV28,.,TRBJ1-2,TGTGCCAGCAGTTTCGACAGGGGGTGGGATGGCTACACCTTC,CASSFDRGWDGYTF
.,TRBV18,.,TRBJ1-4,TGTGCCAGCTCACCCCCCGGACAGAGGAATGAAAAACTGTTTTTT,CASSPPGQRNEKLFF
.,TRBV28,.,TRBJ1-2,TGTGCCAGCAGAACAGGGTTTGGCTATGGCTACACCTTC,CASRTGFGYGYTF
.,TRBV19,.,TRBJ2-7,TGTGCCAGTAGTATAGTTGGGGGGAACGGCGAGCAGTACTTC,CASSIVGGNGEQYF
TRBD1,TRBV7-3,.,TRBJ1-2,TGTGCCAGCAGTCCCGGACAGGACTATGGCTACACCTTC,CASSPGQDYGYTF
TRBD2,TRBV14,.,TRBJ2-1,TGTGCCAGCAGCCAAGGCGGGAGTCGGTATAATGAGCAGTTCTTC,CASSQGGSRYNEQFF
TRBD1,TRBV9,.,TRBJ1-2,TGTGCCAGCAGCCCAGGGACAGTCCCTAACTATGGCTACACCTTC,CASSPGTVPNYGYTF
.,TRBV10-3,.,TRBJ2-7,TGTGCCATCAGCGGACTGACCTCCTACGAGCAGTACTTC,CAISGLTSYEQYF
.,TRBV29-1,.,TRBJ2-2,TGCAGCGTTGTTAGAATAAGCACCGGGGAGCTGTTTTTT,CSVVRISTGELFF
TRBD2,TRBV10-3,.,TRBJ2-5,TGTGCCATCAGCCTAGCGGGGCAAGAGACCCAGTACTTC,CAISLAGQETQYF
TRBD1,TRBV5-6,few,TRBJ1-5,TGTGCCAGCAGCAGATTAGTCCCGGGGACAGCCGATAGCAATCAGCCCCAGCATTTT,CASSRLVPGTADSNQPQHF
TRBD1,TRBV5-1,.,TRBJ1-1,TGCGCCAGCAGCTTGTCCCCGGGACAGATTGAAGCTTTCTTT,CASSLSPGQIEAFF
TRBD2,TRBV15,.,TRBJ2-4,TGTGCCACCAGCTCTTCCTTGGTAGCGGGGAGGGTAGCCAAAAACATTCAGTACTTC,CATSSSLVAGRVAKNIQYF
TRBD1,TRBV7-6,.,TRBJ2-5,TGTGCCAGCAGCTTTGGACAGGGTGATCAAGAGACCCAGTACTTC,CASSFGQGDQETQYF
.,TRBV7-3,.,TRBJ1-1,TGTGCCAGCAGCTACGATAGGAACACTGAAGCTTTCTTT,CASSYDRNTEAFF
.,TRBV19,.,TRBJ1-6,TGTGCCAGTAGTATCACAGGGAGCTCCTATAATTCACCCCTCCACTTT,CASSITGSSYNSPLHF
.,TRBV7-2,.,TRBJ1-4,TGTGCCAGCAGCTCCCGGGCGGGGGGTAATGAAAAACTGTTTTTT,CASSSRAGGNEKLFF
.,TRBV19,few,TRBJ2-7,TGTGCCAGTAGTATAGATTACCACTCGCCCTACGAGCAGTACTTC,CASSIDYHSPYEQYF
.,TRBV19,.,TRBJ2-7,TGTGCCAGTAGTAGCCTTAACGGGGTTTACGAGCAGTACTTC,CASSSLNGVYEQYF
.,TRBV14,.,TRBJ2-1,TGTGCCAGCAGCCGCGCGGGACCACCAACTTACAATGAGCAGTTCTTC,CASSRAGPPTYNEQFF
.,TRBV4-1,.,TRBJ2-7,TGCGCCAGCAGCCCTCCCGGTAGCGACGAGCAGTACTTC,CASSPPGSDEQYF
TRBD2,TRBV10-3,few,TRBJ2-5,TGTGCCATCAGTGAATCAAGCGGGGGGGCCGGAGAGACCCAGTACTTC,CAISESSGGAGETQYF
.,TRBV6-6,.,TRBJ2-2,TGTGCCAGCAGTCCAACAGGGCACGGGGAGCTGTTTTTT,CASSPTGHGELFF
.,TRBV9,.,TRBJ2-3,TGTGCCAGCAGCTCAGGGGGGACTAGTAGAGATACGCAGTATTTT,CASSSGGTSRDTQYF
TRBD1,TRBV28,.,TRBJ1-6,TGTGCCACCTACGGACAGGGAGTAGACTCACCCCTCCACTTT,CATYGQGVDSPLHF
.,TRBV27,.,TRBJ2-7,TGTGCCAGCAGTTCAGATGGGAGCTACGAGCAGTACTTC,CASSSDGSYEQYF
TRBD2,TRBV15,few,TRBJ2-3,TGTGCCACCAGCAGAGGGACGGGACTAGCGGGAGTTGATACGCAGTATTTT,CATSRGTGLAGVDTQYF
.,TRBV28,.,TRBJ1-1,TGTGCCAGCCACCGTATGGGGCCAAACACTGAAGCTTTCTTT,CASHRMGPNTEAFF
.,TRBV27,.,TRBJ2-2,TGTGCCAGCAGTTTCTTGACCCCACAGGCGGATCCCGGGGAGCTGTTTTTT,CASSFLTPQADPGELFF
.,TRBV27,.,TRBJ2-6,TGTGCCAGCAGGAGGGATGGGGGAGGTACCAACGTCCTGACTTTC,CASRRDGGGTNVLTF
.,TRBV4-3,.,TRBJ2-2,TGCGCCAGCAGCCAAGATTTCTCCAGGGCCACCGGGGAGCTGTTTTTT,CASSQDFSRATGELFF
TRBD2,TRBV5-6,.,TRBJ2-7,TGTGCCAGCAGCCTTAGGTCGGCGGGGGACTACGAGCAGTACTTC,CASSLRSAGDYEQYF
TRBD2,TRBV7-9,once,TRBJ2-1,TGTGCCAGCAGCTTTCTAGCGGGCTTGTACAATGAGCAGTTCTTC,CASSFLAGLYNEQFF
TRBD2,TRBV7-9,.,TRBJ2-1,TGTGCCAGCAGCCATACTAGCGGGGCCTACAATGAGCAGTTCTTC,CASSHTSGAYNEQFF
.,TRBV30,.,TRBJ1-5,TGTGCCTGGAGTGTACAGGGTCCTAGCAATCAGCCCCAGCATTTT,CAWSVQGPSNQPQHF
TRBD1,TRBV6-1,.,TRBJ1-1,TGTGCCAGCGGGGACAGGGCCTCCCCTGAAGCTTTCTTT,CASGDRASPEAFF
.,TRBV7-2,once,TRBJ2-7,TGTGCCAGCAGCTTAGAGCCCAACAGGGATGGAAAGTACTTC,CASSLEPNRDGKYF
TRBD2,TRBV18,few,TRBJ2-1,TGTGCCAGCTCACGCGGGACTAGCGGGATCCCATACAATGAGCAGTTCTTC,CASSRGTSGIPYNEQFF
TRBD2,TRBV28,.,TRBJ2-1,TGTGCCAGTTTGACTAGCGGGAGGGTAGATGAGCAGTTCTTC,CASLTSGRVDEQFF